The 24 T cell receptor beta chains in this list originate from one sample, sequenced in a study of neurological immune-mediated disorders. Via MiXCR, TCRdb re-called the 5' RACE reads, giving one row per CDR3 protein. Altogether 55,000 to 75,000 distinct CDR3 sequences are present, 2% to 3% being singletons, with the ten largest covering around 3%. Material for sequencing was PBMCs. These receptors were obtained from a man over 45 with multiple sclerosis.

This clonotype was observed many times. The gene calls are TRBV5-1 and TRBJ2-1; TRBD1 aligns across 8 bases. Per germline, CDR1 SGHRS and CDR2 YFSETQ. V lost 3 bases and J lost 9; bases outside the gene matches: 8. CDR3 length: 14 amino acids. CDR3 DNA: TGCGCCAGCAGCTGGACAGGACAGGGCAGTGAGCAGTTCTTC. As protein: CASSWTGQGSEQFF. Filled out from reference TRBV5-1 and TRBJ2-1, the complete variable domain reads KAGVTQTPRYLIKTRGQQVTLSCSPISGHRSVSWYQQTPGQGLQFLFEYFSETQRNKGNFPGRFSGRQFSNSRSEMNVSTLELGDSALYLCASSWTGQGSEQFFGPGTRLTVL.

This clonotype was seen repeatedly, ten times or more. The chain is built from TRBV7-3 and TRBJ2-2; D gene ambiguous. Germline lookup yields CDR1 SGHTA and CDR2 FQGTGA. The V and J ends lost 5 bases and 4 bases respectively, with 8 bases between them. CDR3 size: 13 residues. The chain's CDR3 is CASSTVGTGELFF. CDR3 in DNA: TGTGCCAGCAGCACAGTAGGCACCGGGGAGCTGTTTTTT.

This clonotype appeared many times. The J gene is TRBJ2-3, the V gene TRBV7-3, with TRBD2 identical over 7 bases. Germline trimming cut 3 bases from V and 3 bases from J; bases unmatched to any gene: 3. Per germline, CDR1 SGHTA and CDR2 FQGTGA. The CDR3 is 14 amino acids. The DNA for the CDR3 is TGTGCCAGCAGCTTCAGCGGGGATACAGATACGCAGTATTTT. Its translation: CASSFSGDTDTQYF.

This clonotype was recorded at least ten times. The chain joins TRBV4-3 to TRBJ1-2, with 7 bases matching TRBD1. In germline, CDR1 is LGHNA, CDR2 YSLEER. This CDR3 has 15 amino acids. V shed 5 bases and J 2 bases; nucleotides not matched to a gene: 8. CDR3 region: CASSFRTGPNYGYTF. CDR3 bases: TGCGCCAGCAGCTTTCGGACAGGCCCAAACTATGGCTACACCTTC.

There are a few counts of this clonotype. The gene calls are TRBV7-8 and TRBJ2-3; TRBD1 aligns across 8 bases. J gave up 5 bases and V 7 bases, and 8 bases lay outside the gene matches. The CDR3 totals 14 residues. In germline, CDR1 is SGHVS, CDR2 FQNEAQ. Here the CDR3 DNA reads TGTGCCAGCATACGGGACAGGCGGATAGATACGCAGTATTTT. Translation gives CASIRDRRIDTQYF.

This clonotype was observed many times. The J gene is TRBJ2-7, the V gene TRBV28; D unclear. Germline V gene sequence: CDR1 MDHEN, CDR2 SYDVKM. V was clipped by 7 bases and J by 1 base, with 14 bases between them. This CDR3 spans 14 amino acids. The CDR3 sequence is CASKPGRQSYEQYF. CDR3 DNA: TGTGCCAGCAAACCGGGTCGCCAGTCCTACGAGCAGTACTTC.

This clonotype was counted ten times or more. This sequence joins TRBV5-8 and TRBJ2-6; no clear D. Trimming took 4 bases from V and 2 from J, leaving 13 bases between them. The germline V gene encodes CDR1 SGHTS and CDR2 YDEGEE. CDR3 size: 16 residues. The CDR3 region is CASSARPNTGANVLTF. CDR3 in DNA: TGTGCCAGCAGCGCGCGCCCTAACACTGGGGCCAACGTCCTGACTTTC.

There are many counts of this clonotype. This sequence joins TRBV12-3 or TRBV12-4 and TRBJ1-3; D not certain. V was pared by 7 bases and J by 0 bases, with 13 bases between. The CDR3 runs 15 residues. The DNA for the CDR3 is TGTGCCAGCAAGCTGCTACCGAGCTCTGGAAACACCATATATTTT. Its protein product is CASKLLPSSGNTIYF.

This clonotype was recorded many times. The chain is built from TRBV27 and TRBJ2-2; TRBD2 might be the D (7 bases). Per the germline V gene, CDR1 is MNHEY and CDR2 is SMNVEV (reference sequence). Trimming removed 3 bases from V and 2 bases from J, with 10 bases in between. The CDR3 has 15 amino acids. The DNA of the CDR3 is TGTGCCAGCAGTTTGGGGGGGGGCAACACCGGGGAGCTGTTTTTT. It encodes CASSLGGGNTGELFF.

This clonotype was detected many times. The chain recombines TRBV30 with TRBJ2-7; 10 nucleotides align to TRBD1. J gave up 5 bases and V 8 bases, and 6 bases lay outside the gene matches. The CDR3 runs to 12 residues. CDR1 is GTSNPN and CDR2 is SVGIG in the germline V gene (reference sequence). The CDR3 nucleotides read TGTGCCGGACAGGGGGATTGGGACGAGCAGTACTTC. This sequence encodes CAGQGDWDEQYF.

This clonotype has at least ten counts. This rearrangement joins TRBV7-2 to TRBJ1-4; 11 bases line up with TRBD1. The CDR3 runs to 14 residues. CDR1 is SGHTA and CDR2 is FQGNSA in the germline V gene. V gave up 6 bases and J gave up 8 bases; unmatched junction bases: 5. The CDR3 DNA is TGTGCCAGCAGTGGACAGGGGGCAGGAGAAAAACTGTTTTTT. Its protein product is CASSGQGAGEKLFF. Full variable domain (outside the CDR3, taken from reference TRBV7-2 and TRBJ1-4): GAGVSQSPSNKVTEKGKDVELRCDPISGHTALYWYRQSLGQGLEFLIYFQGNSAPDKSGLPSDRFSAERTGGSVSTLTIQRTQQEDSAVYLCASSGQGAGEKLFFGSGTQLSVL.

This clonotype appeared many times. This chain connects TRBV6-4 to TRBJ2-1; no clear D. This CDR3 region has 12 residues. V shed 2 bases and J shed 6 bases, with 5 bases lying between them. The V gene's germline CDR1 is MRHNA and CDR2 SNTAGT. CDR3 sequence: CASSDGINEQFF. The CDR3 DNA reads TGTGCCAGCAGTGACGGGATCAATGAGCAGTTCTTC.

Many counts were recorded for this clonotype. The V call is TRBV2, the J call TRBJ2-2; 7 bases match TRBD2. Germline CDR1 and CDR2: SNHLY and FYNNEI. The V gene end was trimmed by 6 bases and the J gene end by 4 bases; junction bases not matched to a gene: 2. The CDR3 consists of 13 residues. The CDR3 DNA reads TGTGCCAGCAGGGCGGGGGTCACCGGGGAGCTGTTTTTT. This codes for CASRAGVTGELFF.

Comments on this clonotype: A much bigger clone sits one base away, suggesting this may be a read error. The chain joins TRBV7-2 to TRBJ2-3; D is unresolved. Trimming took off 4 bases at V and 6 bases at J, with 11 bases between the two ends. The CDR3 has 13 residues. CDR1 is SGHTA, CDR2 FQGNSA, per germline. CDR3 sequence (DNA): TGTGCCAGCAGCTCCAACGTCGGGGATACGCAGTATTTT. Residues: CASSSNVGDTQYF.

This clonotype was counted many times. The chain joins TRBV7-3 to TRBJ2-2; no clear D. Trimming stripped 2 bases from V and 2 bases from J, with 6 bases between. Germline CDR1 reads SGHTA; CDR2 reads FQGTGA. CDR3 length equals 14 residues. CDR3 DNA: TGTGCCAGCAGCTTAGTACACAACACCGGGGAGCTGTTTTTT. It translates to CASSLVHNTGELFF.

This clonotype was counted at least ten times. The chain carries TRBV27 and TRBJ1-1; tentatively, D is TRBD1 (6 bases). Germline assignment: CDR1 MNHEY and CDR2 SMNVEV (reference sequence). Deletions cut 8 bases from V and 3 bases from J, with 13 bases between. This CDR3 is built from 13 residues. The CDR3 DNA reads as TGTGCCAGCGAGGGAGGGGGTCACACTGAAGCTTTCTTT. Protein sequence: CASEGGGHTEAFF.

This clonotype has a count of ten or more. V usage is TRBV9 and J usage is TRBJ2-1; 9 bases align to TRBD2. CDR3 length equals 15 residues. Germline V CDR1 and CDR2: SGDLS, YYNGEE. The trim removed 4 bases at V and 7 bases at J, leaving 9 bases unmatched. Here the CDR3 reads CASSFGLALSNEQFF. The CDR3 DNA reads TGTGCCAGCAGCTTCGGACTAGCGCTTTCAAATGAGCAGTTCTTC.

This clonotype was seen repeatedly, ten times or more. V is TRBV20-1 and J is TRBJ1-5; TRBD1 agrees at 9 bases. The CDR3 extends over 18 amino acids. The J segment lost 0 bases and the V segment lost 1 base, leaving 10 bases of the junction unmatched. CDR1 is DFQATT, CDR2 SNEGSKA, per germline (reference sequence). This chain's CDR3 is CSARGLSDRGYSNQPQHF. For the CDR3, the DNA is TGCAGTGCTAGAGGCCTATCCGACAGGGGGTATAGCAATCAGCCCCAGCATTTT.

This clonotype was detected ten times or more. The V gene is TRBV12-3 or TRBV12-4, the J gene TRBJ1-1, with D uncertain. V lost 6 bases to trimming and J lost 8 bases, with 19 bases between them. The CDR3 extends over 14 amino acids. In DNA, the CDR3 is TGTGCCAGCAGGGTTGCGGCAGCCAAAGGAGAAGCTTTCTTT. Its protein is CASRVAAAKGEAFF.

This clonotype was detected ten times or more. The gene calls are TRBV6-4 and TRBJ2-2; D perhaps matches TRBD1 (6 bases). From germline, CDR1 is MRHNA and CDR2 SNTAGT. Between the trimmed V and J ends, which lost 6 bases and 0 bases, there was a span of 8 bases. This CDR3 spans 14 amino acids. CDR3 region: CASRTGPNTGELFF. The CDR3 nucleotides read TGTGCCAGCAGGACAGGCCCGAACACCGGGGAGCTGTTTTTT.

This clonotype was found many times. The chain employs TRBV5-1 and TRBJ2-7; no clear D gene. The V and J ends lost 4 bases and 5 bases respectively, with 13 bases between them. The CDR3 runs to 13 residues. Germline values: CDR1 SGHRS, CDR2 YFSETQ. The CDR3 nucleotides read TGCGCCAGCAGCGGATTGCCGGGCCACGAGCAGTACTTC. Translating it yields CASSGLPGHEQYF.

This clonotype was picked up many times. The chain couples TRBV5-1 to TRBJ1-2; the D gene is possibly TRBD1 (6 bases). With 1 base removed from V and 0 bases from J, the gap between germline ends came to 13 bases. Germline V lookup: CDR1 SGHRS, CDR2 YFSETQ. The CDR3 spans 16 residues. Here the CDR3 reads CASSLTRQASNYGYTF. The CDR3 region has the DNA TGCGCCAGCAGCTTGACGAGACAGGCCTCTAACTATGGCTACACCTTC. Full variable domain (missing parts from reference TRBV5-1 and TRBJ1-2): KAGVTQTPRYLIKTRGQQVTLSCSPISGHRSVSWYQQTPGQGLQFLFEYFSETQRNKGNFPGRFSGRQFSNSRSEMNVSTLELGDSALYLCASSLTRQASNYGYTFGSGTRLTVV.

This clonotype was found many times. The CDR3 loop is CASSYGGASEKLFF. CDR3 DNA sequence: TGTGCCAGCAGTTACGGGGGGGCTTCTGAAAAACTGTTTTTT. This chain joins TRBV6-5 and TRBJ1-4, with D perhaps TRBD1 (6 bases). Germline V lookup: CDR1 MNHEY, CDR2 SVGAGI. This CDR3 region has 14 residues. V was pared by 2 bases and J by 7 bases, with 11 bases between.

There are many counts of this clonotype. V is TRBV12-3 or TRBV12-4 and J is TRBJ2-6; no definite D call. The CDR3 consists of 15 residues. The V end lost 0 bases, the J end lost 4 bases, and 7 bases lay between the germline ends. The CDR3 DNA follows: TGTGCCAGCAGTTTAGCTGGAACAGGGGCCAACGTCCTGACTTTC. This encodes CASSLAGTGANVLTF.